One and the same sample provided the 18 T cell receptor beta chains below, sequenced in a study of T cell repertoires in cytomegalovirus infection. MiXCR, run by TCRdb on the reads, gives a single entry per CDR3 protein. This table holds about a million distinct CDR3 sequences, approximately 32% found once. Their antigens remain unidentified. The specimen was cultured CD8+ T cells from PBMCs, collected from culture after CMV antigen stimulation. Receptors were obtained from a human donor in good health (CMV status not recorded). Some clones in this sample may be carry-over from other donors' samples.

This clonotype has a count of ten or more. This chain connects TRBV7-6 to TRBJ1-4; D unclear. V gave up 4 bases and J gave up 8 bases, with 14 bases separating them. This CDR3 is built from 14 residues. The germline V gene encodes CDR1 SGHVS and CDR2 FNYEAQ. The CDR3 sequence is CASSSTEVLEKLFF. In nucleotides, the CDR3 is TGTGCCAGCAGCTCTACGGAGGTGTTGGAAAAACTGTTTTTT.

Comment on this clonotype: A much larger clone differs from this one at a single base, so this may be a read error. The rearrangement uses TRBV7-6 and TRBJ2-1; D perhaps matches TRBD2 (6 bases). The CDR3 is made up of 15 amino acids. From germline, CDR1 is SGHVS and CDR2 FNYEAQ. The CDR3 reads CANSSDYFSYNEQFF. DNA for the CDR3: TGTGCCAACAGCTCGGACTATTTCTCCTACAATGAGCAGTTCTTC.

This clonotype was detected a few times. J is TRBJ2-2 and V is TRBV6-1; D is uncertain. V was cut by 5 bases and J by 7 bases, with 14 bases left in between. The CDR3 is 14 residues long. In germline, CDR1 is MNHNS, CDR2 SASEGT. CDR3 amino acids: CASSPVFPGGELFF. The CDR3 bases are TGTGCCAGCAGTCCAGTTTTCCCGGGCGGGGAGCTGTTTTTT.

This clonotype came up a few times. This chain uses TRBV12-3 or TRBV12-4 with TRBJ2-7; 8 bases agree with TRBD1. This CDR3 is 14 amino acids long. The J segment lost 5 bases and the V segment lost 5 bases, leaving 8 bases of the junction unmatched. The CDR3 loop reads CASSRDRMTHEQYF. CDR3 nucleotides: TGTGCCAGCAGTCGGGACAGGATGACCCACGAGCAGTACTTC.

The rearrangement joins TRBV7-9 to TRBJ1-2; 9 nucleotides line up with TRBD1. CDR1 is SEHNR, CDR2 FQNEAQ, per germline (reference sequence). The CDR3 is 14 amino acids. Trimming removed 5 bases from V and 4 bases from J; junction bases left unmatched: 5. In nucleotides, the CDR3 is TGTGCCAGCAGCCCCACGACAGGGGGCTATGGCTACACCTTC. It codes for CASSPTTGGYGYTF.

This clonotype came up many times. This chain connects TRBV19 to TRBJ1-5; the D is unclear. The CDR3 has 12 amino acids. Trimming pared 6 bases from V and 5 bases from J, leaving 8 bases between. Germline V gives CDR1 LNHDA, CDR2 SQIVND (reference sequence). Here the CDR3 DNA reads TGTGCCAGTAGCCTGACCTATCAGCCCCAGCATTTT. It encodes CASSLTYQPQHF. Variable domain in full (rest from reference TRBV19 and TRBJ1-5): DGGITQSPKYLFRKEGQNVTLSCEQNLNHDAMYWYRQDPGQGLRLIYYSQIVNDFQKGDIAEGYSVSREKKESFPLTVTSAQKNPTAFYLCASSLTYQPQHFGDGTRLSIL.

This clonotype was picked up a small number of times. This chain uses TRBV7-6 with TRBJ2-7, with 7 bases identical to TRBD1. The CDR3 is made up of 14 amino acids. The ends lost 5 bases at V and 0 bases at J; junction bases unmatched: 4. Germline loops: CDR1 SGHVS, CDR2 FNYEAQ. The CDR3 DNA reads TGTGCCAGCAGCCACAGGGGTGGCTCCTACGAGCAGTACTTC. This encodes CASSHRGGSYEQYF.

The J gene is TRBJ1-1, the V gene TRBV6-1; unclear D gene. The CDR3 consists of 12 residues. The V end lost 11 bases, the J end lost 0 bases, and 10 bases lay between the germline ends. The germline V gene has CDR1 MNHNS and CDR2 SASEGT. The CDR3 DNA reads as TGTGCCGGTAAGGAGGTGAACACTGAAGCTTTCTTT. It translates to CAGKEVNTEAFF.

The chain joins TRBV14 to TRBJ2-5; tentatively, D is TRBD1 (7 bases). V was trimmed by 2 bases and J by 1 base, leaving 11 bases between them. In germline, CDR1 is SGHDN, CDR2 FVKESK. The CDR3 is made up of 15 amino acids. CDR3 residues: CASSQPQGGQETQYF. The DNA for the CDR3 is TGTGCCAGCAGCCAACCTCAGGGGGGCCAAGAGACCCAGTACTTC.

This clonotype came up many times. V is TRBV7-2 and J is TRBJ2-3; unclear D gene. The CDR3 extends over 15 amino acids. V lost 2 bases and J 2 bases, leaving 11 bases between the germline ends. CDR1 is SGHTA, CDR2 FQGNSA, per germline. The CDR3 nucleotides are TGTGCCAGCAGCTTAATGCGCTTCTCCACAGATACGCAGTATTTT. Its translation: CASSLMRFSTDTQYF.

This clonotype was found many times. J is TRBJ2-1 and V is TRBV7-6, with unresolved D. There are 12 residues in the CDR3. Trimming shortened V by 0 bases and J by 9 bases, and 6 bases separated the two germline ends. The germline V gene has CDR1 SGHVS and CDR2 FNYEAQ. CDR3 region: CASSLAPGEQFF. The CDR3 DNA is TGTGCCAGCAGCTTAGCTCCGGGTGAGCAGTTCTTC. The full variable domain, rest sourced from reference TRBV7-6 and TRBJ2-1, is GAGVSQSPRYKVTKRGQDVALRCDPISGHVSLYWYRQALGQGPEFLTYFNYEAQQDKSGLPNDRFSAERPEGSISTLTIQRTEQRDSAMYRCASSLAPGEQFFGPGTRLTVL.

This clonotype was picked up many times. The chain uses TRBV12-3 or TRBV12-4 and TRBJ2-1; D is uncertain. V was shortened by 4 bases and J by 6 bases, with 7 bases between the two germline ends. This CDR3 is built from 12 residues. CDR3 protein: CASSSSGNEQFF. CDR3 coding DNA: TGTGCCAGCAGTTCCTCTGGCAATGAGCAGTTCTTC.

This clonotype was recorded many times. One end of the junction varies from germline; a read error may be responsible. This chain connects TRBV4-1 to TRBJ2-7; D is uncertain. CDR1 is MGHRA, CDR2 YSYEKL, per germline. The CDR3 sequence is 12 residues long. CDR3 in amino acids: CASSPDAYEQYF. CDR3 bases: TGTGCCAGCAGTCCCGATGCCTACGAGCAGTACTTC.

The CDR3 here is CASSLCREGNTEAFF. For the CDR3, the DNA is TGTGCCAGCAGCTTATGTCGGGAGGGAAACACTGAAGCTTTCTTT. This sequence joins TRBV7-4 and TRBJ1-1, with D unresolved. The V end was cut by 2 bases, the J end by 2 bases, with 12 bases between. From germline, CDR1 is SGHVT and CDR2 SQSDAQ. The CDR3 is 15 residues long.

This clonotype has at least ten counts. The chain employs TRBV7-9 and TRBJ1-2; D unclear. The ends were cut back, 5 bases at V and 2 bases at J, with 15 bases in the middle. CDR3 length equals 15 residues. The germline gives CDR1 SEHNR, CDR2 FQNEAQ (reference sequence). CDR3 in DNA: TGTGCCAGCAGCCTCCCGGGCCTTCCAAACTATGGCTACACCTTC. Its protein is CASSLPGLPNYGYTF.

The chain combines TRBV19 with TRBJ2-2; a possible D gene is TRBD2 (5 bases). The CDR3 extends over 15 amino acids. Trimming left V 3 bases short and J 8 bases short, with 16 bases between. Germline CDR1 reads LNHDA; CDR2 reads SQIVND (reference sequence). The CDR3 DNA is TGTGCCAGTAGTATTGGAGGTATTGGACTGGGGGAGCTGTTTTTT. This codes for CASSIGGIGLGELFF.

The rearrangement links TRBV7-6 to TRBJ2-1; 9 bases are shared with TRBD2. CDR1 SGHVS and CDR2 FNYEAQ come from the germline V gene. The CDR3 consists of 14 residues. The junction had 8 bases not matched to a gene; V was cut back by 8 bases and J by 6 bases. CDR3 in DNA: TGTGCCAGCCCCGGAAATAGCGGGGGCAATGAGCAGTTCTTC. Its protein product is CASPGNSGGNEQFF.

This clonotype showed up many times. CDR3 loop: CASRDGLGLAGVRETQYF. DNA for the CDR3: TGTGCCAGCAGGGACGGCTTAGGACTAGCGGGGGTACGTGAGACCCAGTACTTC. The gene calls are TRBV6-1 and TRBJ2-5, with TRBD2 matching over 13 bases. Germline V gives CDR1 MNHNS, CDR2 SASEGT. This CDR3 has 18 residues. J gave up 5 bases and V 6 bases, and 15 bases lay outside the gene matches.